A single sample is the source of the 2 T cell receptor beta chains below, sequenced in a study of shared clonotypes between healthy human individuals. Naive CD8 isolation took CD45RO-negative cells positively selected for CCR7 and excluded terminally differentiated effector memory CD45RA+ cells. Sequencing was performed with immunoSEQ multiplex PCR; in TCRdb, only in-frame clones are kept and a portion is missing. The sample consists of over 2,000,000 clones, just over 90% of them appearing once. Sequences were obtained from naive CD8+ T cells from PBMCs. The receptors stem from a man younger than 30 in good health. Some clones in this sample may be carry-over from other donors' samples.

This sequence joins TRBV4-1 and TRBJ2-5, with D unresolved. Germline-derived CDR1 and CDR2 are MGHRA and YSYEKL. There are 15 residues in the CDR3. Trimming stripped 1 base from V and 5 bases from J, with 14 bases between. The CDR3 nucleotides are TGCGCCAGCAGCCAAGGCGTGGACCAAGAGGAGACCCAGTACTTC. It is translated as CASSQGVDQEETQYF.

CDR3 sequence (DNA): TGTGCCACCGCCCACGGACACTCCTACGAGCAGTACTTC. Its protein product is CATAHGHSYEQYF. J is TRBJ2-7 and V is TRBV6-6; weak D call: TRBD1 (5 bases). From germline, CDR1 is MNHNY and CDR2 SVGAGI (reference sequence). The V gene lost 10 bases and the J gene lost 0 bases, with 13 bases spanning the gap. The CDR3 has 13 amino acids.